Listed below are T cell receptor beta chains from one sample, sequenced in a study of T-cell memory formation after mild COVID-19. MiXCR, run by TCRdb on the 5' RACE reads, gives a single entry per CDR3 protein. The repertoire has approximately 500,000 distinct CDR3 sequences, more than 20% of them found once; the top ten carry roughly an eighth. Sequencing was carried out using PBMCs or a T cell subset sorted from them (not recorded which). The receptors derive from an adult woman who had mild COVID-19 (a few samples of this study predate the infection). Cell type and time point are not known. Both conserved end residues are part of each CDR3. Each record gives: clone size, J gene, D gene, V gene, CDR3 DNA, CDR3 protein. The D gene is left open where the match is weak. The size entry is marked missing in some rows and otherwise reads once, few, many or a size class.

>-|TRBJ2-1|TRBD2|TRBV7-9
TGTGCCAGCAGCTTGGTGGACGGGGGGGACGACAATGAGCAGTTCTTC
CASSLVDGGDDNEQFF
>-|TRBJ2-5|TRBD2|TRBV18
TGTGCCAGCTCACCAACCGCGGGAGGGCCGGAGACCCAGTACTTC
CASSPTAGGPETQYF
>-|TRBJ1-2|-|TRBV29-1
TGCAGCGTTGTCCCGGGACACTCCTATGGCTACACCTTC
CSVVPGHSYGYTF
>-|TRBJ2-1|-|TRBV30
TGTGCCGGTACTTTCAATGAGCAGTTCTTC
CAGTFNEQFF
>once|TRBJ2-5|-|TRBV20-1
TGCAGTGCTGGAGTCGGAGCACAAGAGACCCAGTACTTC
CSAGVGAQETQYF
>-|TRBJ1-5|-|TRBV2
TGTGCCAGCAGTGATCTCACCGCCAATGAGAATCAGCCCCAGCATTTT
CASSDLTANENQPQHF
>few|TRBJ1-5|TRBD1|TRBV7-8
TGTGCCAGCAGCTTAGGGTGGGGACAGCTGAGCAATCAGCCCCAGCATTTT
CASSLGWGQLSNQPQHF
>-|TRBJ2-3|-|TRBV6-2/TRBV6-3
TGTGCCAGCAGTCATAGTGCAGATACGCAGTATTTT
CASSHSADTQYF
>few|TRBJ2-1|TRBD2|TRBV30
TGTGCCTCGATTTTTAAGCGGGGCAACAATGAGCAGTTCTTC
CASIFKRGNNEQFF
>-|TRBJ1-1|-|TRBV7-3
TGTGCCAGCAGCCCACAGGGTTTCTCGGACACTGAAGCTTTCTTT
CASSPQGFSDTEAFF
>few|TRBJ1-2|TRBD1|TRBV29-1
TGCAGCGCGAAGACTCATGACAGGGGGCGAAACTATGGCTACACCTTC
CSAKTHDRGRNYGYTF
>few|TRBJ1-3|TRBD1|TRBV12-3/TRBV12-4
TGTGCCAGCAGTTTAAGGACAGGGGTTGGAAACACCATATATTTT
CASSLRTGVGNTIYF
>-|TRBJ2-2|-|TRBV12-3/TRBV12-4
TGTGCCGGCAACCCGGACGGGTACACCGGGGAGCTGTTTTTT
CAGNPDGYTGELFF
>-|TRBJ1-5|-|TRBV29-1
TGCAGCGTTGGCCGGGGTGCGGGTCAGCCCCAGCATTTT
CSVGRGAGQPQHF
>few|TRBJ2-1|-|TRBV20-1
TGCAGTGCTGAACCCGGGACCTCCAGCAATGAGCAGTTCTTC
CSAEPGTSSNEQFF